These T cell receptor beta chains were read from a single sample in a study of blood T cell repertoires in COVID-19. The assay was immunoSEQ multiplex PCR, and TCRdb's table has in-frame clones only and misses some. Of over 400,000 clones in the sample, approximately 90% were seen once. Sequenced material: PBMCs or T cells enriched from blood (not recorded which). Every receptor here comes from an older woman who had recovered from COVID-19. CDR3s include the opening cysteine and the closing phenylalanine or tryptophan. D genes are given only for firm matches. Only some rows state a clone size, as once, few, many or a class for expanded clones.

CDR3 length: 16
clone size: -
J gene: TRBJ2-1
D gene: TRBD2
V gene: TRBV2
CDR3 DNA: TGTGCCAGCAGCGCTGGCGGGGGGAACCCCTACAATGAGCAGTTCTTC
CDR3 protein: CASSAGGGNPYNEQFF

CDR3 length: 12
clone size: -
J gene: TRBJ1-1
D gene: -
V gene: TRBV6-5
CDR3 DNA: TGTGCCAGCAGTAGCCGACATGGGGAAGCTTTCTTT
CDR3 protein: CASSSRHGEAFF

CDR3 length: 15
clone size: few
J gene: TRBJ2-7
D gene: -
V gene: TRBV4-1
CDR3 DNA: TGCGCCAGCAGCCTAGGAGGGGCCTCGGTCTACGAGCAGTACTTC
CDR3 protein: CASSLGGASVYEQYF

CDR3 length: 17
clone size: -
J gene: TRBJ1-6
D gene: TRBD1
V gene: TRBV5-1
CDR3 DNA: TGCGCCAGCAGCGGGGGGACAGGGGTCCCCTATAATTCACCCCTCCACTTT
CDR3 protein: CASSGGTGVPYNSPLHF

CDR3 length: 13
clone size: few
J gene: TRBJ1-1
D gene: TRBD1
V gene: TRBV10-3
CDR3 DNA: TGTGCCTCAGGGGGCAGTCTGAACACTGAAGCTTTCTTT
CDR3 protein: CASGGSLNTEAFF

CDR3 length: 13
clone size: -
J gene: TRBJ1-5
D gene: -
V gene: TRBV19
CDR3 DNA: TGTGCCAGCTGCCCCTATAGCAATCAGCCCCAGCATTTT
CDR3 protein: CASCPYSNQPQHF

CDR3 length: 17
clone size: -
J gene: TRBJ2-2
D gene: -
V gene: TRBV6-2/TRBV6-3
CDR3 DNA: TGTGCCAGCAGTTACTGGGGGACAACTGCGAACACCGGGGAGCTGTTTTTT
CDR3 protein: CASSYWGTTANTGELFF

CDR3 length: 14
clone size: -
J gene: TRBJ1-5
D gene: TRBD1
V gene: TRBV2
CDR3 DNA: TGTGCCAGCAAAAGGGGGCAAAGCAATCAGCCCCAGCATTTT
CDR3 protein: CASKRGQSNQPQHF

CDR3 length: 13
clone size: -
J gene: TRBJ2-5
D gene: TRBD2
V gene: TRBV2
CDR3 DNA: TGTGCCAGCCTCGGAGCGGGGAAAGAGACCCAGTACTTC
CDR3 protein: CASLGAGKETQYF

CDR3 length: 14
clone size: -
J gene: TRBJ1-2
D gene: -
V gene: TRBV5-6
CDR3 DNA: TGTGCCAGCAGCTTGGCCGAACGGGGCTATGGCTACACCTTC
CDR3 protein: CASSLAERGYGYTF

CDR3 length: 13
clone size: -
J gene: TRBJ2-3
D gene: -
V gene: TRBV4-1
CDR3 DNA: TGCGCCAGCAGCCAAGAGAGGGCTAGGACGCAGTATTTT
CDR3 protein: CASSQERARTQYF

CDR3 length: 15
clone size: -
J gene: TRBJ1-2
D gene: TRBD1
V gene: TRBV5-6
CDR3 DNA: TGTGCCAGCAGCCCGATAGACAGGGATGACTATGGCTACACCTTC
CDR3 protein: CASSPIDRDDYGYTF

CDR3 length: 14
clone size: once
J gene: TRBJ1-3
D gene: TRBD1
V gene: TRBV3-1/TRBV3-2
CDR3 DNA: TGTGCCAGCAGCCGACAGGGAGAGGGAAACACCATATATTTT
CDR3 protein: CASSRQGEGNTIYF

CDR3 length: 15
clone size: -
J gene: TRBJ2-7
D gene: -
V gene: TRBV3-1/TRBV3-2
CDR3 DNA: TGTGCCAGCAGCCAAGAGGTCGGACTACCTCTGGAGCAGTACTTC
CDR3 protein: CASSQEVGLPLEQYF

CDR3 length: 14
clone size: -
J gene: TRBJ2-7
D gene: TRBD1
V gene: TRBV27
CDR3 DNA: TGTGCCAGCAGTTCGGGACAGGTGGCCTACGAGCAGTACTTC
CDR3 protein: CASSSGQVAYEQYF

CDR3 length: 15
clone size: -
J gene: TRBJ1-2
D gene: TRBD1
V gene: TRBV4-1
CDR3 DNA: TGCGCCAGCAGCCCATATTCGGGACAGCTCTATGGCTACACCTTC
CDR3 protein: CASSPYSGQLYGYTF

CDR3 length: 15
clone size: once
J gene: TRBJ2-7
D gene: TRBD1
V gene: TRBV3-1/TRBV3-2
CDR3 DNA: TGTGCCAGCAGCCGAAAGGGACAGGCCCCCTACGAGCAGTACTTC
CDR3 protein: CASSRKGQAPYEQYF

CDR3 length: 15
clone size: -
J gene: TRBJ2-1
D gene: TRBD2
V gene: TRBV24-1
CDR3 DNA: TGTGCCACCAGTGATTTAGCGGGGCTAAACAATGAGCAGTTCTTC
CDR3 protein: CATSDLAGLNNEQFF

CDR3 length: 16
clone size: -
J gene: TRBJ2-1
D gene: -
V gene: TRBV3-1/TRBV3-2
CDR3 DNA: TGTGCCAGCAGCCAAGACGAGGTGGGGGGGCGGAATGAGCAGTTCTTC
CDR3 protein: CASSQDEVGGRNEQFF

CDR3 length: 13
clone size: -
J gene: TRBJ1-1
D gene: -
V gene: TRBV5-1
CDR3 DNA: TGCGCCAGCAGCGCGTCGGAGGACGCCCAAGCTTTCTTT
CDR3 protein: CASSASEDAQAFF

CDR3 length: 16
clone size: once
J gene: TRBJ2-2
D gene: TRBD1
V gene: TRBV3-1/TRBV3-2
CDR3 DNA: TGTGCCAGCAGCCAAGGGCGGACAGGGGGGTCCGGGGAGCTGTTTTTT
CDR3 protein: CASSQGRTGGSGELFF

CDR3 length: 15
clone size: -
J gene: TRBJ1-2
D gene: -
V gene: TRBV28
CDR3 DNA: TGTGCCAGCTCCCCCCGGGGCGGAGGGGAATTTGGCTACACCTTC
CDR3 protein: CASSPRGGGEFGYTF

CDR3 length: 14
clone size: -
J gene: TRBJ1-6
D gene: TRBD1
V gene: TRBV6-5
CDR3 DNA: TGTGCCAGCAATACAGGGGCCTTTGGTTCACCCCTCCACTTT
CDR3 protein: CASNTGAFGSPLHF

CDR3 length: 13
clone size: -
J gene: TRBJ1-5
D gene: -
V gene: TRBV19
CDR3 DNA: TGTGCCAGTAGGGTGGAGGAATATCAGCCCCAGCATTTT
CDR3 protein: CASRVEEYQPQHF

CDR3 length: 16
clone size: -
J gene: TRBJ2-3
D gene: TRBD2
V gene: TRBV9
CDR3 DNA: TGTGCCAGCAGCGAAGCCCCTAGCGGGGGGAGAGATACGCAGTATTTT
CDR3 protein: CASSEAPSGGRDTQYF

CDR3 length: 11
clone size: -
J gene: TRBJ1-4
D gene: -
V gene: TRBV10-2
CDR3 DNA: TGCGCCACCATTATGGGGGGAGAACTGTTTTTT
CDR3 protein: CATIMGGELFF

CDR3 length: 14
clone size: -
J gene: TRBJ1-1
D gene: TRBD1
V gene: TRBV29-1
CDR3 DNA: TGCAGCGTTGCTGGGACAGGGGGGGGCACTGAAGCTTTCTTT
CDR3 protein: CSVAGTGGGTEAFF

CDR3 length: 12
clone size: once
J gene: TRBJ2-1
D gene: TRBD1
V gene: TRBV30
CDR3 DNA: TGTGCCTGGGGTGACAGGGACAATGAGCAGTTCTTC
CDR3 protein: CAWGDRDNEQFF

CDR3 length: 15
clone size: -
J gene: TRBJ1-6
D gene: -
V gene: TRBV3-1/TRBV3-2
CDR3 DNA: TGTGCCAGCAGCCAAGGAAGCTTCAATAATTCACCCCTCCACTTT
CDR3 protein: CASSQGSFNNSPLHF

CDR3 length: 13
clone size: -
J gene: TRBJ2-2
D gene: -
V gene: TRBV11-3
CDR3 DNA: TGTGCCAGCAGCCTCACAGGGTACGGGGAGCTGTTTTTT
CDR3 protein: CASSLTGYGELFF

CDR3 length: 14
clone size: -
J gene: TRBJ2-7
D gene: -
V gene: TRBV30
CDR3 DNA: TGTGCCTGGAACAACAGGTTCCTAACCTACGAGCAGTACTTC
CDR3 protein: CAWNNRFLTYEQYF

CDR3 length: 15
clone size: once
J gene: TRBJ2-2
D gene: TRBD1
V gene: TRBV24-1
CDR3 DNA: TGTGCCACCAGGTTGGGACAGGGGGTAGCCGGGGAGCTGTTTTTT
CDR3 protein: CATRLGQGVAGELFF

CDR3 length: 13
clone size: -
J gene: TRBJ1-2
D gene: -
V gene: TRBV14
CDR3 DNA: TGTGCCAGCAGCCAGTGGCCAGGCTATGGCTACACCTTC
CDR3 protein: CASSQWPGYGYTF

CDR3 length: 16
clone size: -
J gene: TRBJ2-5
D gene: TRBD2
V gene: TRBV19
CDR3 DNA: TGTGCCAGTAGTATTATGGCGGGGGGGCCAGGGGAGACCCAGTACTTC
CDR3 protein: CASSIMAGGPGETQYF

CDR3 length: 14
clone size: -
J gene: TRBJ1-4
D gene: -
V gene: TRBV19
CDR3 DNA: TGTGCCAGTAGTATGGGGCGGATTAATGAAAAACTGTTTTTT
CDR3 protein: CASSMGRINEKLFF

CDR3 length: 18
clone size: once
J gene: TRBJ1-6
D gene: -
V gene: TRBV19
CDR3 DNA: TGTGCCAGTAGTATCGGAGCAGGGCCCGTCTCCTATAATTCACCCCTCCACTTT
CDR3 protein: CASSIGAGPVSYNSPLHF

CDR3 length: 13
clone size: -
J gene: TRBJ2-5
D gene: TRBD2
V gene: TRBV4-1
CDR3 DNA: TGCGCCAGCAGCCGTCTAGCGGGGGAGACCCAGTACTTC
CDR3 protein: CASSRLAGETQYF